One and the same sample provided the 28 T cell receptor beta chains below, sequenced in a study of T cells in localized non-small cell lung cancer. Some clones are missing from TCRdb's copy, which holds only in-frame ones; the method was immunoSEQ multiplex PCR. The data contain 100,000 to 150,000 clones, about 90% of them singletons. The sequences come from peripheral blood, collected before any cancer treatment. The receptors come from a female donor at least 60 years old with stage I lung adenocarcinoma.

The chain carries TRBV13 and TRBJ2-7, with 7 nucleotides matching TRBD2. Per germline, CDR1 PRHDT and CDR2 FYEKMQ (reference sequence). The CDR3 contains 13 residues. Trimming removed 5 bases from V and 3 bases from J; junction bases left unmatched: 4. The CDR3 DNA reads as TGTGCCAGCAGCCGGACTAGTAACTACGAGCAGTACTTC. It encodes CASSRTSNYEQYF.

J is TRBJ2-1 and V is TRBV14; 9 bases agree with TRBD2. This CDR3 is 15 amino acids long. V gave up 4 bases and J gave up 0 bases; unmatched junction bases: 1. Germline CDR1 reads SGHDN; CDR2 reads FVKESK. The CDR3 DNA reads TGTGCCAGCAGCCCAGCGGGGGGCTCCTACAATGAGCAGTTCTTC. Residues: CASSPAGGSYNEQFF.

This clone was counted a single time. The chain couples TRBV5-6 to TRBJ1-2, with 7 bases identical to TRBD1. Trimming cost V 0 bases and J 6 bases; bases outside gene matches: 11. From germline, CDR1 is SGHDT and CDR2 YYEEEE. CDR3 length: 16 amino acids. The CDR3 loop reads CASSLGYGQDGDGYTF. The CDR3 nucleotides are TGTGCCAGCAGCTTGGGATACGGACAGGACGGGGATGGCTACACCTTC.

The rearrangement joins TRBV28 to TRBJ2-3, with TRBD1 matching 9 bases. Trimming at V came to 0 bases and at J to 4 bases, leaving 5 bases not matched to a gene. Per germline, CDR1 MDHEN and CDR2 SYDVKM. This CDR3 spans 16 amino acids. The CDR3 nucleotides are TGTGCCAGCAGTTTATGGTCGGGACAGGGACCAGATACGCAGTATTTT. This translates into CASSLWSGQGPDTQYF.

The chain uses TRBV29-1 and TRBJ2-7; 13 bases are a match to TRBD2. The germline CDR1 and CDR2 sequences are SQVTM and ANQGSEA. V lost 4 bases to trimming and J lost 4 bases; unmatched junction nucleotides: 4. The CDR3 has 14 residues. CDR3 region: CSVALLAGGYEQYF. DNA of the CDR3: TGCAGCGTTGCGTTACTAGCGGGAGGGTACGAGCAGTACTTC.

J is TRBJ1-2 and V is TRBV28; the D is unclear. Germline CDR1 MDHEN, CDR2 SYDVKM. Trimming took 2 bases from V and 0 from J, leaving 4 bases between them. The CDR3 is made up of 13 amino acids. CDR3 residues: CASSLNSNYGYTF. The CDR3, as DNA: TGTGCCAGCAGTTTAAATTCTAACTATGGCTACACCTTC.

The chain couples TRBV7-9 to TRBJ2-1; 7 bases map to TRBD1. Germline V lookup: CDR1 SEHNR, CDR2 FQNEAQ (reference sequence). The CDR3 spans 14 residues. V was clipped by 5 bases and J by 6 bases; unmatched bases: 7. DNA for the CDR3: TGTGCCAGCAGCCCACAGGGGTTAAGCAATGAGCAGTTCTTC. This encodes CASSPQGLSNEQFF.

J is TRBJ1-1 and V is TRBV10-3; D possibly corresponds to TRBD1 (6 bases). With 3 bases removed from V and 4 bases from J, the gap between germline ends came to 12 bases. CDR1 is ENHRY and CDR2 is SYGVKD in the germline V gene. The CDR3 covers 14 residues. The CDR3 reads CAISEEGGITEAFF. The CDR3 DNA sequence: TGTGCCATCAGTGAAGAGGGGGGGATCACTGAAGCTTTCTTT.

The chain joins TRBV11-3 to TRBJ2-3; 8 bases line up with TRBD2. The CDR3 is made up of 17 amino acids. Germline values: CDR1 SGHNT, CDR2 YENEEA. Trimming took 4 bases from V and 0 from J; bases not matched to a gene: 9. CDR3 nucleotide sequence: TGTGCCAGCAGCTCGCGGAGCGGGGGCCCTAGCACAGATACGCAGTATTTT. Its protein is CASSSRSGGPSTDTQYF.

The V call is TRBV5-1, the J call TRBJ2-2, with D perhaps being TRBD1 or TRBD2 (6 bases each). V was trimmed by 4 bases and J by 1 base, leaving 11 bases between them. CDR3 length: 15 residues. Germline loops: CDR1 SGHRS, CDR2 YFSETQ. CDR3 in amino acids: CASSPEGQNTGELFF. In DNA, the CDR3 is TGCGCCAGCAGCCCGGAGGGACAGAACACCGGGGAGCTGTTTTTT.

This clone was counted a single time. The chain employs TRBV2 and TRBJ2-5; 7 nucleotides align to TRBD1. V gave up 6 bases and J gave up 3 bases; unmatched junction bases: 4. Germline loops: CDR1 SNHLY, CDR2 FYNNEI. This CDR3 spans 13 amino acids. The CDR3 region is CASRWDRKETQYF. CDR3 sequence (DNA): TGTGCCAGCAGGTGGGACAGAAAAGAGACCCAGTACTTC.

CDR3 loop: CASSSGSTDTQYF. As DNA, the CDR3 is TGTGCCAGCAGCTCCGGGAGCACAGATACGCAGTATTTT. This rearrangement joins TRBV7-2 to TRBJ2-3; D gene ambiguous. Germline lookup yields CDR1 SGHTA and CDR2 FQGNSA. The CDR3 spans 13 residues. Trimming took off 4 bases at V and 0 bases at J, with 5 bases between the two ends.

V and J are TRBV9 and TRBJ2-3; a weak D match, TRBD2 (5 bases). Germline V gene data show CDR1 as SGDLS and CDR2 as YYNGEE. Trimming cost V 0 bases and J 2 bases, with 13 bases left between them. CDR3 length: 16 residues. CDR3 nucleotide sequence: TGTGCCAGCAGCGTAGGGCGAGCGGCGTACACAGATACGCAGTATTTT. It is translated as CASSVGRAAYTDTQYF.

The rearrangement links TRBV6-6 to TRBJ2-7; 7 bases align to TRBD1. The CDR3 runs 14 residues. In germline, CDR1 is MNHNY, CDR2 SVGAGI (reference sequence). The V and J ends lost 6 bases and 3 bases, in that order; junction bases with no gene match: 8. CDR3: CASRATGVSYEQYF. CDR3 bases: TGTGCCAGCAGGGCTACAGGGGTCAGCTACGAGCAGTACTTC.

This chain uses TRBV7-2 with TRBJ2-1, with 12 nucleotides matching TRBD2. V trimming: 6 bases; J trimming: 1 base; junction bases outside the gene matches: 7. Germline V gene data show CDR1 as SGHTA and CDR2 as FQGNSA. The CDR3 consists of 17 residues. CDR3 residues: CASRGGLAGFSYNEQFF. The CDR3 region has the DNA TGTGCCAGCAGGGGTGGACTAGCGGGGTTTTCCTACAATGAGCAGTTCTTC.

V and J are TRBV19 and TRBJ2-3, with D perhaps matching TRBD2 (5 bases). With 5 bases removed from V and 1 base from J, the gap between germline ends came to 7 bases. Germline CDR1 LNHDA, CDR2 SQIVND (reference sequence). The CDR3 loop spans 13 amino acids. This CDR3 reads CASSGLGTDTQYF. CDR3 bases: TGTGCCAGTAGTGGACTTGGCACAGATACGCAGTATTTT.

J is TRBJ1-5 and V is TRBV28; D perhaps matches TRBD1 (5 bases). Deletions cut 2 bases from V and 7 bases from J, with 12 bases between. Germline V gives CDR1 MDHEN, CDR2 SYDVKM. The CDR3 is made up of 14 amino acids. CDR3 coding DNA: TGTGCCAGCAGTTTAGATGGGGCCAGACAGCCCCAGCATTTT. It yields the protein CASSLDGARQPQHF.

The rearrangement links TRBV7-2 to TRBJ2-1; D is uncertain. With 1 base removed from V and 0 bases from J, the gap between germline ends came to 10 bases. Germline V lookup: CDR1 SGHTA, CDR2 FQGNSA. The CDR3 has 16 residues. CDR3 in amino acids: CASSLGVQFSYNEQFF. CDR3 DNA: TGTGCCAGCAGCTTAGGTGTACAGTTCTCCTACAATGAGCAGTTCTTC.

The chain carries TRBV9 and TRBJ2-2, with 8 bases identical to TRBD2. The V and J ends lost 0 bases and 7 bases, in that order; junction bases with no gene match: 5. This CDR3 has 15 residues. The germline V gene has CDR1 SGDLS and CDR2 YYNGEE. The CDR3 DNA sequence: TGTGCCAGCAGCGTAGTGGCGGGAGGAGGCGGGGAGCTGTTTTTT. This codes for CASSVVAGGGGELFF.

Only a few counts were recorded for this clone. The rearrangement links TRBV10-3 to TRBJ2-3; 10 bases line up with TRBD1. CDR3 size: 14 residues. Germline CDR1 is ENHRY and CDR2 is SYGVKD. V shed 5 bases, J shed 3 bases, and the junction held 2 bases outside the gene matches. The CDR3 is CAISLGQGTDTQYF. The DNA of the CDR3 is TGTGCCATCAGTCTGGGACAGGGGACAGATACGCAGTATTTT.

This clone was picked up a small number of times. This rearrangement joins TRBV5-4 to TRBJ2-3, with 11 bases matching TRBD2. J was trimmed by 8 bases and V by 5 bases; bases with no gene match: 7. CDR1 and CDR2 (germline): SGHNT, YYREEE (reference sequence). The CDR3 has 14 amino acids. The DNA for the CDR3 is TGTGCCAGCAGGGCCGGGACTAGCGGCCTTACGCAGTATTTT. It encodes CASRAGTSGLTQYF.

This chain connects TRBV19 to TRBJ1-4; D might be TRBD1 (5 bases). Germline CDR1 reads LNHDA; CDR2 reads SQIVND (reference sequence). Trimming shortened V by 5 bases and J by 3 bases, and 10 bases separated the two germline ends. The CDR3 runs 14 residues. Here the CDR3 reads CASSEDTSNEKLFF. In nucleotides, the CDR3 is TGTGCCAGTAGTGAGGACACCTCTAATGAAAAACTGTTTTTT. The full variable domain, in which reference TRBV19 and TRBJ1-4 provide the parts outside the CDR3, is DGGITQSPKYLFRKEGQNVTLSCEQNLNHDAMYWYRQDPGQGLRLIYYSQIVNDFQKGDIAEGYSVSREKKESFPLTVTSAQKNPTAFYLCASSEDTSNEKLFFGSGTQLSVL.

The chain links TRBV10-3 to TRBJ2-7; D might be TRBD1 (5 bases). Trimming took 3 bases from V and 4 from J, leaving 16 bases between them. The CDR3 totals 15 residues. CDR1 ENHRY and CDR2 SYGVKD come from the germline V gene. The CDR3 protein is CAISEKDIPLYEQYF. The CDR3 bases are TGTGCCATCAGTGAAAAGGACATACCGCTTTACGAGCAGTACTTC.

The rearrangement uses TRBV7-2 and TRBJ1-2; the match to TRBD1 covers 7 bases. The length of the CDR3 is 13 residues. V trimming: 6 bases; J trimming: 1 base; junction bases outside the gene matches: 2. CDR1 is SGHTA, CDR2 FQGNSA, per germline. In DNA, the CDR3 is TGTGCCAGCAGACGGGACAGTAACTATGGCTACACCTTC. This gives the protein CASRRDSNYGYTF.

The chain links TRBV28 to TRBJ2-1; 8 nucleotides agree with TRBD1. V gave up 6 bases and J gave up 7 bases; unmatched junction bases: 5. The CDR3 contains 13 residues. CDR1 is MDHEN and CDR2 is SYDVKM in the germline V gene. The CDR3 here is CASRRTGRNEQFF. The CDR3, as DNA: TGTGCCAGCAGACGGACAGGGCGTAATGAGCAGTTCTTC.

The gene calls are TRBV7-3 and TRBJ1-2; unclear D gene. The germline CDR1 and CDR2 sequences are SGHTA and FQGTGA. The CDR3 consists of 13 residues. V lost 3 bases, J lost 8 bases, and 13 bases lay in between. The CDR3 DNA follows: TGTGCCAGCAGCTTCGGGTCGGTTGGGGGCTACACCTTC. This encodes CASSFGSVGGYTF.

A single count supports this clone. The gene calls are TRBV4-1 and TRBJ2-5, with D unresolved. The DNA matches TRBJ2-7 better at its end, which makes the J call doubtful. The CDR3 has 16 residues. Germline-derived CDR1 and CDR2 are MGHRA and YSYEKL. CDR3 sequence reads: CASSQANPLLAYEQYF. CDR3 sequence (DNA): TGCGCCAGCAGCCAAGCTAATCCTCTTTTGGCCTACGAGCAGTACTTC.

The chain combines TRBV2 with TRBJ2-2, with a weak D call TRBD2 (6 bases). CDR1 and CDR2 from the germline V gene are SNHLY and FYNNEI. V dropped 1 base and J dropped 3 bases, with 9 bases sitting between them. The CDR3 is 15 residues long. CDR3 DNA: TGTGCCAGCAGTGAAGAGGGACTCCACACCGGGGAGCTGTTTTTT. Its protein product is CASSEEGLHTGELFF.